The present entry profiles one T cell receptor beta chain with its context. Its antigen is currently unknown. These data come from a study of CXCR3-negative and CXCR3-positive naive CD8 T cells. Study results and limitations: CXCR3-negative naive cells had less hydrophobic TRB CDR3s than did CXCR3-positive naive cells. Naive CXCR3-negative cells resembled naive CXCR3-positive cells in TRBV-TRBJ usage; memory cells differed. Comparably high diversity marked both naive subsets, whereas memory CD8+ cells had much lower diversity.

Naive CD8+ T cells showed a CD45RO-CCR7+CD27+CD95- phenotype. The authors made the TRB cDNA libraries by 5' RACE using UMI labels. TCRdb processed the 5' RACE reads again and assigns one entry to each CDR3 protein, with no DNA. The sample table includes roughly 110,000 distinct CDR3 sequences. The receptor was derived from a human donor in good health. Some clones in this sample may be carry-over from other donors' samples. The sequenced material came from naive CXCR3+ CD8+ T cells from blood. The subset was: CD45RO-CCR7+CD27+CD95- naive CD8+ T cells expressing CXCR3 (TNR3+).

This CDR3 is CASDIRGEQFF. The chain joins TRBV19 to TRBJ2-1; checking the TCRdb D call of TRBD1 is not possible without DNA. The CDR3 sequence is 11 residues long. CDR1 LNHDA and CDR2 SQIVND come from the germline V gene (reference sequence).